Sequencing of this TCR beta chain was carried out in a study of beta chain features in type 1 diabetes. This clone was seen only a few times. Expressed TCRB transcripts were sequenced because the entire RNA isolate underwent reverse transcription. TCRdb's copy holds only in-frame clones and misses some; the assay was immunoSEQ multiplex PCR. The repertoire holds under 950,000 clones, with roughly a sixth as singletons. A CD45RO/CCR7/CD25/CD127/CD95/CD27 panel sorted naive, central memory, regulatory and stem cell-like memory CD4+ cells. Sorting gave populations that all exceeded 95% purity. The CDR3 length is 14 residues. V gave up 4 bases and J gave up 6 bases, with 12 bases separating them. Germline lookup yields CDR1 SGHTA and CDR2 FQGNSA.

The sequencing sample was made of naive CD4+ T cells from blood. The clonotype comes from a woman aged 18-30 years in good health. This chain uses TRBV7-2 with TRBJ2-2; no firm D call. The CDR3: CASSSAFGSGELFF. Here the CDR3 DNA reads TGTGCCAGCAGCTCCGCCTTTGGGTCCGGGGAGCTGTTTTTT.